The text below deals with one TCR beta chain. The antigen is unknown. The data were obtained in a study of CD8+CD57+ T cells in acquired aplastic anemia. At the level of the study: DNA recovered from sorted CD4+ and CD8+ cells had a mean of about 3.5 ug.

Investigators profiled TCR beta VDJ and CDR3 from genomic DNA template. Via MiXCR, TCRdb re-called the reads, giving one row per CDR3 protein. The repertoire includes around 130,000 distinct CDR3 sequences, 58% of them detected once, and under 35% sits in the top ten. Study results and limitations: Patients shared 25 to 30 CD8+ CDR3 sequences with controls.

The patients chosen for sequencing had shown expansion of CD8+CD57+ cells (detected by flow cytometry). The blood sampling took place in patients who had so far received no therapy. Trimming at V came to 5 bases and at J to 3 bases, leaving 2 bases not matched to a gene. The CDR3 totals 14 residues. Germline assignment: CDR1 LNHNV and CDR2 YYDKDF (reference sequence). The sample consisted of sorted CD4+, CD8+, or CD8+CD57+ T cells (not recorded which) from PBMCs. The chain has TRBV15 and TRBJ2-3; TRBD1 aligns across 10 bases. The TCR comes from a human donor with aplastic anemia. CDR3 in amino acids: CATSQDRGTDTQYF. The CDR3, as DNA: TGTGCCACCAGCCAGGACAGGGGGACAGATACGCAGTATTTT.